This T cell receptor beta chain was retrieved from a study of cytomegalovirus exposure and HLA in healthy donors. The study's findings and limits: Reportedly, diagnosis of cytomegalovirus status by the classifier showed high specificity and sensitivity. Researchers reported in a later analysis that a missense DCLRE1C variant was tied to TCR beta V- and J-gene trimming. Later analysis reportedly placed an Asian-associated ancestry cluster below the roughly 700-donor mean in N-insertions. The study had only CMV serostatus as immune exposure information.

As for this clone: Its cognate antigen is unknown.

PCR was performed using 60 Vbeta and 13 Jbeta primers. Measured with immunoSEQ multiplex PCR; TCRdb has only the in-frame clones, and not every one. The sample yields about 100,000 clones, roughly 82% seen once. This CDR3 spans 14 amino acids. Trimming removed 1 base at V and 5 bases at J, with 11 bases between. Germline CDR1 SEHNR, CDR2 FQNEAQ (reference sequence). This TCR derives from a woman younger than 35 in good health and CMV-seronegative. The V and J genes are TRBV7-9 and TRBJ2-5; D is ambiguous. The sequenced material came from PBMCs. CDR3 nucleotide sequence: TGTGCCAGCAGCTTAGTGAGTGGTGTGGAGACCCAGTACTTC. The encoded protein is CASSLVSGVETQYF.